This T cell receptor beta chain is from a study of OX40 agonist ivuxolimab in advanced cancers. About the study: Patients undergoing dose escalation presented with hepatocellular carcinoma, melanoma, renal cell or head and neck cancer. Two patients with cutaneous melanoma and one with hepatocellular carcinoma, three in total, showed partial responses.

Method: immunoSEQ multiplex PCR; TCRdb's copy keeps in-frame clones and lacks some. The sample includes about 50,000 clones, 82% of them seen just once. Broader study findings: Part of the nonresponder group also had normalized T-cell clonal expansion that was low. Partial responders at 0.1-3.0 mg/kg showed near-lowest clonal expansion.

The CDR3 runs to 15 residues. V was clipped by 4 bases and J by 6 bases; unmatched bases: 8. Per germline, CDR1 MNHEY and CDR2 SVGAGI. Concerning this clone itself: Its antigen is currently unknown.

The chain combines TRBV6-5 with TRBJ1-2; 10 positions match TRBD1. This receptor was taken from an adult with an advanced solid tumor such as melanoma, head and neck, liver or kidney cancer. Material: CD4+ or CD8+ T cells sorted from blood, obtained in a trial of the OX40 agonist ivuxolimab. CDR3 sequence (DNA): TGTGCCAGCAGTTCGCCGGGACAGGGGAAGGATGGCTACACCTTC. Translating gives CASSSPGQGKDGYTF.